This T cell receptor (beta chain) was identified during a study of blood T cells in healthy people across ages. Findings and limits, study-wide: Unknown donor CMV status possibly confounded expanded clonotype changes.

The total RNA that was extracted per sample amounted to at least 5 micrograms. Alongside a J-beta primer mix, a sample-barcoded 5' primer served in a second PCR lasting about 6 to 11 cycles. TCRdb reprocessed the 5' RACE reads with MiXCR, giving one entry per CDR3 protein. The sample holds 850,000 to 1,000,000 distinct CDR3 sequences; roughly 47% are singletons and the top ten take about a fifth. Worth noting for this clonotype: Its specificity is unknown.

The CDR3 has 15 amino acids. The V and J ends lost 6 bases and 10 bases, in that order; junction bases with no gene match: 15. The germline V gene encodes CDR1 DFQATT and CDR2 SNEGSKA (reference sequence). The V and J genes are TRBV20-1 and TRBJ1-6, with 7 bases fitting TRBD1. The sequenced sample was blood. The TCR comes from a woman aged 60-75 years in good health. CDR3 nucleotides: TGCAGTGCAAAAGGGGGCGGCAGTCAAAGGTCACCCCTCCACTTT. Its translation is CSAKGGGSQRSPLHF.